Shown below are 25 T cell receptor beta chains from a single sample sequenced in a study of spatial heterogeneity in lung cancer. Study findings and constraints: One measure, the expanded intratumoral alpha and beta TCR count, tracked tumor mutation counts.

The time point denotes: sample taken at primary tumor resection. TCRdb independently ran MiXCR on the 5' RACE reads; one entry per CDR3 protein. The sample includes roughly 18,000 distinct CDR3 sequences, approximately 9.7% of them seen just once. The antigens for these receptors are not known. Material: lung tumor tissue, obtained at surgery. Receptors originate from a female donor with early-stage non-small cell lung cancer.

This clonotype was seen many times. This beta chain slipped into a library made for alpha chains as a stray read, so its size is not meaningful. The chain has TRBV20-1 and TRBJ1-2; 7 bases align to TRBD1. The ends lost 6 bases at V and 1 base at J; junction bases unmatched: 8. The CDR3 length is 14 residues. Germline V gene data show CDR1 as DFQATT and CDR2 as SNEGSKA (reference sequence). The CDR3: CSARPGTVNYGYTF. The CDR3 DNA sequence: TGCAGTGCCAGACCTGGGACAGTTAACTATGGCTACACCTTC.

About this clonotype itself: A much larger clonotype is one base distant, so this may be a read error. Since it is a stray read in a library aimed at alpha chains, this beta chain has a size that is not meaningful. The rearrangement uses TRBV28 and TRBJ2-7; D is ambiguous. Germline CDR1 MDHEN, CDR2 SYDVKM. Trimming pared 10 bases from V and 6 bases from J, leaving 16 bases between. The CDR3 runs 12 residues. The chain's CDR3 is CAIHLVGPEQYF. The CDR3 nucleotides are TGTGCCATCCACCTGGTCGGACCCGAGCAGTACTTC.

In this sample, this clonotype turned up a few times. A library made for alpha chains picked up this beta chain off target, so its size means little. The chain is built from TRBV7-2 and TRBJ1-1; unclear D gene. Per the germline V gene, CDR1 is SGHTA and CDR2 is FQGNSA. This CDR3 has 15 residues. V dropped 3 bases and J dropped 3 bases, with 14 bases sitting between them. CDR3 residues: CASSFRAGLDTEAFF. DNA of the CDR3: TGTGCCAGCAGCTTCCGCGCGGGTTTGGACACTGAAGCTTTCTTT.

Notes on this clonotype: This beta chain is an unintended read in a library built for alpha chains; its size means little. The gene calls are TRBV5-1 and TRBJ1-1, with 12 bases aligning to TRBD1. Germline trimming cut 1 base from V and 7 bases from J; bases unmatched to any gene: 8. Germline-derived CDR1 and CDR2 are SGHRS and YFSETQ. The CDR3 contains 16 residues. DNA for the CDR3: TGCGCCAGCAGCTTGACGGGACAGGGGGCGCGGAATGAAGCTTTCTTT. Its translation: CASSLTGQGARNEAFF.

This clonotype was detected many times. This beta chain is an off-target read within a library intended for alpha chains, so its frequency means little. The CDR3 sequence is CASSYSPDKGAVHASTDTQYF. The CDR3 region has the DNA TGTGCCAGCAGTTACTCCCCCGACAAGGGTGCAGTCCATGCTAGCACAGATACGCAGTATTTT. The J gene is TRBJ2-3, the V gene TRBV6-5, with D unresolved. This CDR3 region has 21 residues. The V and J ends lost 0 bases and 0 bases respectively, with 25 bases between them. Germline V lookup: CDR1 MNHEY, CDR2 SVGAGI.

With regard to this clonotype: This beta chain is a stray read from a library made for alpha chains; its abundance is not meaningful. J is TRBJ2-3 and V is TRBV6-2 or TRBV6-3, with 7 bases aligning to TRBD1. V gave up 0 bases and J gave up 4 bases; unmatched junction bases: 10. The germline V gene has CDR1 MNHEY and CDR2 SVGEGT. The length of the CDR3 is 17 residues. The CDR3 sequence is CASSYSIARQGSDTQYF. The CDR3 DNA reads as TGTGCCAGCAGTTACTCTATCGCGCGACAGGGATCAGATACGCAGTATTTT.

This clonotype was seen repeatedly, ten times or more. Because this beta chain is a stray read in a library intended to capture alpha chains, its abundance should not be given much weight. This sequence joins TRBV5-6 and TRBJ2-3; no clear D. With 2 bases removed from V and 4 bases from J, the gap between germline ends came to 11 bases. Germline V gene data show CDR1 as SGHDT and CDR2 as YYEEEE. This CDR3 contains 14 residues. The CDR3, as DNA: TGTGCCAGCAGCTTCAAGGCCAACCCAGATACGCAGTATTTT. This gives the protein CASSFKANPDTQYF.

This clonotype was seen ten or more times. The library was built for alpha chains, so this beta chain is an off-target read and its size means little. The V and J genes are TRBV15 and TRBJ1-4; possible D gene TRBD1, 5 bases. Germline CDR1 reads LNHNV; CDR2 reads YYDKDF (reference sequence). V lost 6 bases to trimming and J lost 7 bases, with 15 bases between them. The length of the CDR3 is 14 residues. The DNA for the CDR3 is TGTGCCACCAGTCTCGGGGGATACAGTGAAAAACTGTTTTTT. This sequence encodes CATSLGGYSEKLFF.

About this clonotype: This beta chain is an off-target read within a library intended for alpha chains, so its frequency means little. The rearrangement uses TRBV7-3 and TRBJ1-1; D gene unclear. From germline, CDR1 is SGHTA and CDR2 FQGTGA. The CDR3 is made up of 13 amino acids. Between the trimmed V and J ends, which lost 0 bases and 1 base, there was a span of 3 bases. As DNA, the CDR3 is TGTGCCAGCAGCTTAACAGCGAACACTGAAGCTTTCTTT. Amino acid sequence: CASSLTANTEAFF.

This clonotype was picked up a small number of times. This beta chain is a stray read from a library made for alpha chains; its abundance is not meaningful. In DNA, the CDR3 is TGCGCCAGCAGCCAAGAGCAGGGGTACAATGAGCAGTTCTTC. It translates to CASSQEQGYNEQFF. The gene calls are TRBV4-3 and TRBJ2-1; the D gene is possibly TRBD1 (6 bases). This CDR3 region has 14 residues. Trimming took 0 bases from V and 4 from J, leaving 7 bases between them. Germline lookup yields CDR1 LGHNA and CDR2 YSLEER.

This clonotype is medium-sized within its sample. The size of this beta chain means little, since it is a stray read in a library made for alpha chains. The genes are TRBV29-1 and TRBJ1-2; TRBD1 is a possible D gene (5 bases). The germline gives CDR1 SQVTM, CDR2 ANQGSEA. Deletions cut 5 bases from V and 4 bases from J, with 11 bases between. This CDR3 has 12 residues. The CDR3, as DNA: TGCAGCGTTATCAAGGGGACCTATGGCTACACCTTC. As protein: CSVIKGTYGYTF.

This clonotype was counted between two and nine times. Being off target in a library aimed at alpha chains, this beta chain has a size of little meaning. The chain uses TRBV6-5 and TRBJ2-7; 8 positions agree with TRBD2. V lost 8 bases to trimming and J lost 2 bases; unmatched junction nucleotides: 8. CDR3 length: 14 residues. The germline CDR1 and CDR2 sequences are MNHEY and SVGAGI. CDR3 sequence reads: CASSRGGSAYEQYF. In DNA, the CDR3 is TGTGCCAGCTCACGGGGGGGCTCCGCCTACGAGCAGTACTTC.

This clonotype was counted at least ten times. With the library built for alpha chains, this beta chain is off target and its frequency is not meaningful. V is TRBV7-9 and J is TRBJ2-3, with D hard to call. The CDR3 covers 15 residues. CDR1 is SEHNR, CDR2 FQNEAQ, per germline (reference sequence). The V end lost 1 base, the J end lost 0 bases, and 8 bases lay between the germline ends. CDR3 residues: CASSLGSFSTDTQYF. DNA for the CDR3: TGTGCCAGCAGCTTAGGGAGCTTTAGCACAGATACGCAGTATTTT.

This clonotype has just a few counts. As an off-target read in a library built for alpha chains, this beta chain has a frequency of little significance. The gene calls are TRBV5-1 and TRBJ1-4; perhaps TRBD1 as D (5 bases). CDR1 and CDR2 from the germline V gene are SGHRS and YFSETQ. The CDR3 length is 15 residues. Between the trimmed V and J ends, which lost 4 bases and 8 bases, there was a span of 18 bases. Here the CDR3 reads CASSTGPDVEEKLFF. Written as DNA, the CDR3 is TGCGCCAGCAGCACGGGACCGGACGTAGAGGAAAAACTGTTTTTT.

In its sample, this clonotype was seen a few times. A library prepared for alpha chains yielded this beta chain as an off-target read; its size is of little meaning. This sequence joins TRBV7-2 and TRBJ2-7, with TRBD2 as a possible D gene (6 bases). V dropped 5 bases and J dropped 7 bases, with 18 bases sitting between them. The CDR3 is 14 residues long. CDR1 is SGHTA and CDR2 is FQGNSA in the germline V gene. CDR3 bases: TGTGCCAGCAGCCCCCCTGGGACTGCGGGGGAGCAGTACTTC. It yields the protein CASSPPGTAGEQYF.

Notes on this clonotype: The size of this beta chain means little, since it is a stray read in a library made for alpha chains. The rearrangement links TRBV19 to TRBJ2-4; 8 bases are a match to TRBD1. The CDR3 is 16 residues long. The trim removed 6 bases at V and 1 base at J, leaving 8 bases unmatched. Germline CDR1 LNHDA, CDR2 SQIVND (reference sequence). The DNA of the CDR3 is TGTGCCAGTAGCCTTGGGGACAGGTCGGCCAAAAACATTCAGTACTTC. Its protein product is CASSLGDRSAKNIQYF.

Remarks on this clonotype: This beta chain is an off-target read within a library intended for alpha chains, so its frequency means little. J is TRBJ2-1 and V is TRBV7-2; no reliable D call. This CDR3 region has 13 residues. CDR1 SGHTA and CDR2 FQGNSA come from the germline V gene. V was pared by 4 bases and J by 3 bases, with 7 bases between. The CDR3 region has the DNA TGTGCCAGCAGCTCGGCCAACTACAATGAGCAGTTCTTC. Its protein product is CASSSANYNEQFF. Filled out from reference TRBV7-2 and TRBJ2-1, the complete variable domain reads GAGVSQSPSNKVTEKGKDVELRCDPISGHTALYWYRQSLGQGLEFLIYFQGNSAPDKSGLPSDRFSAERTGGSVSTLTIQRTQQEDSAVYLCASSSANYNEQFFGPGTRLTVL.

This clonotype has at least ten counts. With the library built for alpha chains, this beta chain is off target and its frequency is not meaningful. The J gene is TRBJ1-4, the V gene TRBV6-6, with D perhaps matching TRBD1 (5 bases). CDR1 is MNHNY, CDR2 SVGAGI, per germline (reference sequence). This CDR3 contains 14 residues. Trimming took 6 bases from V and 8 from J, leaving 16 bases between them. The CDR3 loop reads CASSPPPGQEKLFF. CDR3 DNA: TGTGCCAGCAGCCCCCCCCCAGGGCAGGAAAAACTGTTTTTT.

As for this clonotype: For a library built for alpha chains, this beta chain is a stray read; little rests on its size. The gene calls are TRBV7-6 and TRBJ2-3; 8 bases are shared with TRBD2. V lost 6 bases to trimming and J lost 2 bases; unmatched junction nucleotides: 7. Germline CDR1 and CDR2: SGHVS and FNYEAQ. CDR3 length equals 15 residues. Here the CDR3 DNA reads TGTGCCAGCAGGGACGATAGCGGGGACACAGATACGCAGTATTTT. Its translation: CASRDDSGDTDTQYF.

Concerning this clonotype: In a library made to pick up alpha chains, this beta chain is a stray read with a size that means little. The rearrangement uses TRBV7-2 and TRBJ2-1; D may be TRBD1 (6 bases). With 1 base removed from V and 0 bases from J, the gap between germline ends came to 10 bases. There are 16 residues in the CDR3. Germline lookup yields CDR1 SGHTA and CDR2 FQGNSA. The DNA for the CDR3 is TGTGCCAGCAGCTTAGGTAGGGGGATCTCCTACAATGAGCAGTTCTTC. This encodes CASSLGRGISYNEQFF.

Note on this clonotype: This beta chain was picked up by a library intended for alpha chains and is off target, so its count carries little meaning. V usage is TRBV20-1 and J usage is TRBJ1-1; no firm D call. The V and J ends lost 4 bases and 1 base respectively, with 4 bases between them. CDR1 is DFQATT, CDR2 SNEGSKA, per germline (reference sequence). This CDR3 comprises 11 residues. The CDR3 loop reads CSAKGNTEAFF. The CDR3 DNA is TGCAGTGCTAAGGGGAACACTGAAGCTTTCTTT.

This clonotype came up many times. Being off target in a library aimed at alpha chains, this beta chain has a size of little meaning. The chain has TRBV15 and TRBJ1-4; D gene ambiguous. The CDR3 extends over 12 amino acids. Between the trimmed V and J ends, which lost 3 bases and 8 bases, there was a span of 7 bases. The germline V gene has CDR1 LNHNV and CDR2 YYDKDF (reference sequence). CDR3 DNA: TGTGCCACCAGCAGCCGGGAGGAAAAACTGTTTTTT. Protein: CATSSREEKLFF.

This clonotype qualifies as medium-sized. This beta chain is off target for a library built for alpha chains, so its abundance means little. The V and J genes are TRBV9 and TRBJ2-5; TRBD1 matches at 9 bases. CDR1 is SGDLS, CDR2 YYNGEE, per germline. Losses at the gene ends were 3 bases for V and 7 bases for J; bases not matched to a gene: 10. This CDR3 region has 15 residues. The CDR3 DNA is TGTGCCAGCAGCGCCCAGGGACAGGGCGGTGGGACCCAGTACTTC. Its protein product is CASSAQGQGGGTQYF.

This clonotype appeared a few times. The size of this beta chain means little, since it is a stray read in a library made for alpha chains. The V call is TRBV7-7, the J call TRBJ2-5; 10 bases are shared with TRBD1. Per germline, CDR1 SSHAT and CDR2 FNYEAQ (reference sequence). The junction had 5 bases not matched to a gene; V was cut back by 5 bases and J by 2 bases. The CDR3 has 15 amino acids. The CDR3: CASSRGTGAQETQYF. The CDR3 DNA is TGTGCCAGCAGCCGAGGGACAGGGGCACAAGAGACCCAGTACTTC.

Of note for this clonotype: As an off-target read in a library built for alpha chains, this beta chain has a frequency of little significance. The V call is TRBV27, the J call TRBJ1-2; D is unclear. V lost 0 bases and J lost 3, with 8 bases in between. Per the germline V gene, CDR1 is MNHEY and CDR2 is SMNVEV (reference sequence). This CDR3 contains 14 residues. DNA for the CDR3: TGTGCCAGCAGTTTATCTTTGGGATACTATGGCTACACCTTC. This sequence encodes CASSLSLGYYGYTF.